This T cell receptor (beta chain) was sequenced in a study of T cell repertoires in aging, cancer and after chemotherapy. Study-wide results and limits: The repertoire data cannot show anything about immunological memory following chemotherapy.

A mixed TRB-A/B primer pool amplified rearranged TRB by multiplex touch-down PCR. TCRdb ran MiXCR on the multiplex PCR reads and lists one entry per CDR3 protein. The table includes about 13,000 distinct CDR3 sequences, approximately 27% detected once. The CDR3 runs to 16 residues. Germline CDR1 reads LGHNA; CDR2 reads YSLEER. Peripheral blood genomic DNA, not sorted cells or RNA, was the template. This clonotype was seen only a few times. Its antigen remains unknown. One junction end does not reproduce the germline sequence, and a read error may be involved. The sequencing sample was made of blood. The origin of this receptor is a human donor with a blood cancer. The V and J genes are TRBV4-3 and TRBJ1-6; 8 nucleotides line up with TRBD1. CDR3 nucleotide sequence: TGTGCCAGCAGCCACTTAGGGACAGGCGCTAATTCACCCCTCCACTTT. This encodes CASSHLGTGANSPLHF.